A single sample is the source of the 17 T cell receptor beta chains below, sequenced in a study of T cell responses to AZD1222 COVID-19 vaccine. The table came from immunoSEQ multiplex PCR; TCRdb's copy has only in-frame clones and leaves some out. The sample consists of under 140,000 clones, 70% to 90% of them appearing once. The sequencing used peripheral blood, collected on day 0 of AZD1222 vaccination. These receptors were obtained from an adult in good health.

The table lists this clone with a count of one. This sequence joins TRBV7-9 and TRBJ2-3; D call uncertain. CDR3 length equals 12 residues. Per germline, CDR1 SEHNR and CDR2 FQNEAQ (reference sequence). V was shortened by 3 bases and J by 4 bases, with 5 bases between the two germline ends. The CDR3 bases are TGTGCCAGCAGCTTTATTCCAGATACGCAGTATTTT. The encoded protein is CASSFIPDTQYF.

The chain combines TRBV5-5 with TRBJ2-6; D remains unclear. Germline V lookup: CDR1 SGHKS, CDR2 YYEKEE (reference sequence). The CDR3 loop spans 16 amino acids. Trimming removed 1 base at V and 0 bases at J, with 8 bases between. The DNA for the CDR3 is TGTGCCAGCAGCTTGCAGCTTCTCTCTGGGGCCAACGTCCTGACTTTC. Its translation is CASSLQLLSGANVLTF. The variable domain in full, completed from reference TRBV5-5 and TRBJ2-6, reads DAGVTQSPTHLIKTRGQQVTLRCSPISGHKSVSWYQQVLGQGPQFIFQYYEKEERGRGNFPDRFSARQFPNYSSELNVNALLLGDSALYLCASSLQLLSGANVLTFGAGSRLTVL.

V gene TRBV7-2 combines with J gene TRBJ1-3, with D unclear. The V and J ends lost 10 bases and 7 bases respectively, with 17 bases between them. Germline CDR1 and CDR2: SGHTA and FQGNSA. This CDR3 region has 13 residues. CDR3 protein: CATAAGIRNTIYF. The CDR3 nucleotides read TGTGCCACAGCCGCGGGGATAAGGAACACCATATATTTT.

The rearrangement uses TRBV11-3 and TRBJ1-2; TRBD1 matches at 11 bases. Germline V gene sequence: CDR1 SGHNT, CDR2 YENEEA. The J segment lost 0 bases and the V segment lost 0 bases, leaving 12 bases of the junction unmatched. This CDR3 is 20 amino acids long. The CDR3 DNA sequence: TGTGCCAGCAGCTTAGATCGCCGGACAGGGGGCGTTTCATCTAACTATGGCTACACCTTC. Protein: CASSLDRRTGGVSSNYGYTF.

This clone was detected only once. This chain links TRBV13 with TRBJ1-1, with TRBD1 matching over 10 bases. CDR1 PRHDT and CDR2 FYEKMQ come from the germline V gene (reference sequence). CDR3 length equals 15 residues. The ends lost 3 bases at V and 5 bases at J; junction bases unmatched: 6. CDR3 in DNA: TGTGCCAGCAGCTTCGACAGGGGGCGAGGAACTGAAGCTTTCTTT. Translated: CASSFDRGRGTEAFF.

The chain recombines TRBV7-2 with TRBJ1-5, with D tentatively TRBD1 (5 bases). The CDR3 consists of 13 residues. Germline V lookup: CDR1 SGHTA, CDR2 FQGNSA. Trimming removed 6 bases from V and 2 bases from J, with 8 bases in between. CDR3 sequence reads: CASSTQGNQPQHF. CDR3 in DNA: TGTGCCAGCAGTACACAGGGCAATCAGCCCCAGCATTTT. Variable domain in full (rest from reference TRBV7-2 and TRBJ1-5): GAGVSQSPSNKVTEKGKDVELRCDPISGHTALYWYRQSLGQGLEFLIYFQGNSAPDKSGLPSDRFSAERTGGSVSTLTIQRTQQEDSAVYLCASSTQGNQPQHFGDGTRLSIL.

V gene TRBV10-3 combines with J gene TRBJ1-2; D gene ambiguous. The germline gives CDR1 ENHRY, CDR2 SYGVKD. The CDR3 has 14 residues. Trimming removed 9 bases at V and 4 bases at J, with 18 bases between. CDR3 region: CAIAPPNSIYGYTF. The CDR3 nucleotides read TGTGCCATTGCCCCACCGAATTCGATCTATGGCTACACCTTC.

The chain carries TRBV5-1 and TRBJ1-2; D gene ambiguous. V shed 4 bases and J shed 0 bases, with 16 bases lying between them. CDR3 length: 16 amino acids. Per germline, CDR1 SGHRS and CDR2 YFSETQ. The CDR3 region is CASSPKDSTANYGYTF. The CDR3 nucleotides read TGCGCCAGCAGCCCTAAGGACTCAACAGCTAACTATGGCTACACCTTC.

V is TRBV12-3 or TRBV12-4 and J is TRBJ2-1; a possible D gene is TRBD2 (5 bases). The V end lost 1 base, the J end lost 12 bases, and 10 bases lay between the germline ends. CDR3 length: 12 amino acids. The CDR3 protein is CASSLGFSGQFF. CDR3 sequence (DNA): TGTGCCAGCAGTTTAGGTTTCAGCGGGCAGTTCTTC.

The CDR3 sequence: CASSFRGYGTRFF. The CDR3, as DNA: TGTGCCAGCAGTTTCAGAGGGTACGGAACTCGGTTCTTC. The chain is built from TRBV12-3 or TRBV12-4 and TRBJ2-1; the D gene is possibly TRBD2 (5 bases). The CDR3 consists of 13 residues. The ends were cut back, 3 bases at V and 15 bases at J, with 18 bases in the middle.

This chain uses TRBV5-1 with TRBJ1-1; no definite D call. The V and J ends lost 2 bases and 1 base respectively, with 9 bases between them. Germline lookup yields CDR1 SGHRS and CDR2 YFSETQ. CDR3 size: 14 residues. The CDR3 bases are TGCGCCAGCAGCTTTCAGGACCCGAACACTGAAGCTTTCTTT. Encoded protein: CASSFQDPNTEAFF. The complete variable domain, with remaining parts taken from reference TRBV5-1 and TRBJ1-1, reads KAGVTQTPRYLIKTRGQQVTLSCSPISGHRSVSWYQQTPGQGLQFLFEYFSETQRNKGNFPGRFSGRQFSNSRSEMNVSTLELGDSALYLCASSFQDPNTEAFFGQGTRLTVV.

J is TRBJ2-3 and V is TRBV11-1; D ambiguous. CDR3 length: 15 residues. The germline V gene has CDR1 SGHAT and CDR2 FQDESV (reference sequence). V was trimmed by 4 bases and J by 0 bases, leaving 11 bases between them. In DNA, the CDR3 is TGTGCCAGCAGCTCGCACATAACTAGCACAGATACGCAGTATTTT. Amino acid sequence: CASSSHITSTDTQYF.

The chain couples TRBV4-2 to TRBJ2-2, with 7 nucleotides matching TRBD2. The CDR3 sequence is 18 residues long. Unmatched junction bases numbered 20, after V lost 8 bases and J lost 5 bases. Germline CDR1 and CDR2: LGHNA and YNFKEQ. The DNA of the CDR3 is TGTGCCAGCTCAACCGGCTCCTTGACTAGCACGGGAACCGGGGAGCTGTTTTTT. It codes for CASSTGSLTSTGTGELFF.

The J gene is TRBJ2-7, the V gene TRBV30; 7 positions match TRBD1. The germline V gene encodes CDR1 GTSNPN and CDR2 SVGIG (reference sequence). V trimming: 2 bases; J trimming: 3 bases; junction bases outside the gene matches: 7. The CDR3 extends over 14 amino acids. In DNA form, the CDR3 reads TGTGCCTGGAGTATCTACGACAGGGTCTACGAGCAGTACTTC. Translation: CAWSIYDRVYEQYF.

The V call is TRBV7-3, the J call TRBJ1-1, with TRBD1 matching over 11 bases. The ends lost 3 bases at V and 0 bases at J; junction bases unmatched: 6. The CDR3 sequence is 17 residues long. Germline CDR1 SGHTA, CDR2 FQGTGA. CDR3 in amino acids: CASSFKGQGVMNTEAFF. Written as DNA, the CDR3 is TGTGCCAGCAGCTTTAAGGGACAGGGGGTGATGAACACTGAAGCTTTCTTT.

The chain recombines TRBV6-5 with TRBJ2-1, with 13 bases identical to TRBD2. Germline CDR1 is MNHEY and CDR2 is SVGAGI. This CDR3 is built from 16 residues. Trimming cost V 4 bases and J 7 bases; bases outside gene matches: 7. The CDR3 is CASSSGTSGDRNEQFF. For the CDR3, the DNA is TGTGCCAGCAGTTCCGGGACTAGCGGGGACCGGAATGAGCAGTTCTTC.

This sequence joins TRBV24-1 and TRBJ2-3; no clear D gene. Germline V gene lookup returns CDR1 KGHDR and CDR2 SFDVKD. Trimming removed 3 bases from V and 1 base from J, with 16 bases in between. This CDR3 is 17 amino acids long. In nucleotides, the CDR3 is TGTGCCACCAGTGATCCCCCAACACGTCCGGGCACAGATACGCAGTATTTT. It specifies CATSDPPTRPGTDTQYF.